A single sample gave rise to the 8 T cell receptor beta chains below, sequenced in a study of T cells after yellow fever vaccination. A single record per CDR3 protein comes from TCRdb applying MiXCR to the 5' RACE reads. The sample lists about 510,000 distinct CDR3 sequences, 21% occurring once. The sample in question was PBMCs, obtained around 3 weeks after the first yellow fever vaccination. The receptors were sampled from a man aged 18 to 29 who received the YFV17D yellow fever vaccine.

This chain joins TRBV6-2 or TRBV6-3 and TRBJ1-2, with D possibly being TRBD1 (5 bases). Germline V gives CDR1 MNHEY, CDR2 SVGEGT. Trimming shortened V by 6 bases and J by 4 bases, and 9 bases separated the two germline ends. This CDR3 contains 12 residues. This CDR3 is CASRRDSYGYTF. The CDR3 DNA reads as TGTGCCAGCAGGAGAGACAGCTATGGCTACACCTTC.

There are a few counts of this clonotype. J is TRBJ1-2 and V is TRBV25-1; D is unclear. V lost 6 bases and J 6 bases, leaving 14 bases between the germline ends. The CDR3 is 13 residues long. Germline V gives CDR1 MGHDK, CDR2 SYGVNS. The CDR3 reads CASSLAGGDGYTF. The CDR3 nucleotides are TGTGCCAGCAGCCTAGCTGGAGGTGATGGCTACACCTTC.

About this clonotype itself: At one end, the junction sequence differs from germline, possibly due to a read error. The rearrangement links TRBV7-7 to TRBJ2-5; 7 bases map to TRBD2. The CDR3 contains 13 residues. CDR1 and CDR2 from the germline V gene are SSHAT and FNYEAQ (reference sequence). The CDR3: CASTPGGSGTQYF. CDR3 nucleotide sequence: TGTGCTAGCACTCCGGGGGGTAGCGGGACCCAGTACTTC.

The chain is built from TRBV27 and TRBJ1-1; D call uncertain. Trimming stripped 7 bases from V and 8 bases from J, with 14 bases between. CDR3 length: 12 amino acids. Germline-derived CDR1 and CDR2 are MNHEY and SMNVEV (reference sequence). Here the CDR3 DNA reads TGTGCCAGCAAAGGATTCGGCCCCGAAGCTTTCTTT. Protein sequence: CASKGFGPEAFF.

The chain carries TRBV6-5 and TRBJ2-5, with 8 bases fitting TRBD2. The germline gives CDR1 MNHEY, CDR2 SVGAGI. V shed 2 bases and J 1 base; nucleotides not matched to a gene: 3. The CDR3 loop spans 15 amino acids. This CDR3 reads CASSYAGGLQETQYF. DNA for the CDR3: TGTGCCAGCAGTTACGCGGGGGGCCTCCAAGAGACCCAGTACTTC.

V is TRBV7-3 and J is TRBJ2-1; 13 nucleotides match TRBD2. The CDR3 contains 16 residues. Germline values: CDR1 SGHTA, CDR2 FQGTGA. V was pared by 5 bases and J by 7 bases, with 8 bases of the junction left unmatched. The CDR3 bases are TGTGCCAGCAGCCTTGCTGGACTAGCGGGAGCAAATGAGCAGTTCTTC. Translating it yields CASSLAGLAGANEQFF.

In this sample, this clonotype turned up a few times. The genes are TRBV24-1 and TRBJ2-2; TRBD1 agrees at 8 bases. CDR3 length: 15 residues. The germline gives CDR1 KGHDR, CDR2 SFDVKD. The V segment lost 6 bases and the J segment 6 bases; nucleotides outside the gene matches: 8. DNA for the CDR3: TGTGCCACCAGTCCGTTGACAGGGGCGGCCGGGGAGCTGTTTTTT. This encodes CATSPLTGAAGELFF.

V and J are TRBV20-1 and TRBJ1-2, with D possibly TRBD1 on 6 matching bases. The length of the CDR3 is 14 residues. V was trimmed by 2 bases and J by 8 bases, leaving 18 bases between them. The germline gives CDR1 DFQATT, CDR2 SNEGSKA (reference sequence). The CDR3 protein is CSARWGGGALGYTF. The CDR3, as DNA: TGCAGTGCTAGATGGGGAGGGGGAGCTCTAGGCTACACCTTC.